The 5 T cell receptor beta chains below were found in one sample sequenced in a study of shared clonotypes between healthy human individuals. Assay: immunoSEQ multiplex PCR; the TCRdb copy retains only in-frame clones and omits some. The data show about 2.4 million clones, under 95% seen once. Sequencing was performed on naive CD4+ T cells from PBMCs. The subset was: CD45RA+ positively selected. These receptors all come from a man aged 18 to 35 in good health. Some clones in this sample may be carry-over from other donors' samples.

The rearrangement links TRBV7-2 to TRBJ1-5; D not certain. The V and J ends lost 7 bases and 6 bases respectively, with 13 bases between them. CDR3 size: 13 residues. The germline gives CDR1 SGHTA, CDR2 FQGNSA. This CDR3 is CASTPSWGQPQHF. The CDR3 DNA is TGTGCCAGCACCCCCTCGTGGGGTCAGCCCCAGCATTTT.

Remarks on this clone: An end of the junction does not agree with germline; a read error may underlie this. The J gene is TRBJ1-4, the V gene TRBV7-9; the D gene is possibly TRBD1 (5 bases). This CDR3 has 17 residues. Germline CDR1 is SEHNR and CDR2 is FQNEAQ (reference sequence). The CDR3 reads CASSYSPRQGTNEKLLF. DNA for the CDR3: TGTGCCAGCAGCTATAGCCCGCGCCAGGGCACTAATGAAAAACTGCTTTTT.

The chain employs TRBV19 and TRBJ2-5, with D hard to call. Looked up from germline, CDR1 is LNHDA and CDR2 is SQIVND (reference sequence). V was trimmed by 1 base and J by 2 bases, leaving 11 bases between them. The CDR3 is 15 residues long. The CDR3 DNA is TGTGCCAGTAGTATAGGGACCGGTCAACAAGAGACCCAGTACTTC. Residues: CASSIGTGQQETQYF.

This chain connects TRBV7-3 to TRBJ2-7; 11 nucleotides match TRBD2. CDR1 and CDR2 from the germline V gene are SGHTA and FQGTGA. The CDR3 is 16 amino acids. With V trimmed by 1 base and J by 6 bases, 8 bases remained unmatched. Here the CDR3 reads CASSLNVAGGPGEQYF. In DNA form, the CDR3 reads TGTGCCAGCAGCTTAAATGTAGCGGGAGGGCCCGGCGAGCAGTACTTC.

This chain links TRBV9 with TRBJ2-1; 9 nucleotides agree with TRBD2. This CDR3 is built from 18 residues. Trimming removed 4 bases from V and 7 bases from J; junction bases left unmatched: 18. Germline V CDR1 and CDR2: SGDLS, YYNGEE. The CDR3 is CASSPTRPGTSSSNEQFF. The CDR3 DNA sequence: TGTGCCAGCAGCCCCACCCGTCCCGGGACTAGCAGCTCTAATGAGCAGTTCTTC. The full variable domain, its missing parts supplied by reference TRBV9 and TRBJ2-1, is DSGVTQTPKHLITATGQRVTLRCSPRSGDLSVYWYQQSLDQGLQFLIQYYNGEERAKGNILERFSAQQFPDLHSELNLSSLELGDSALYFCASSPTRPGTSSSNEQFFGPGTRLTVL.